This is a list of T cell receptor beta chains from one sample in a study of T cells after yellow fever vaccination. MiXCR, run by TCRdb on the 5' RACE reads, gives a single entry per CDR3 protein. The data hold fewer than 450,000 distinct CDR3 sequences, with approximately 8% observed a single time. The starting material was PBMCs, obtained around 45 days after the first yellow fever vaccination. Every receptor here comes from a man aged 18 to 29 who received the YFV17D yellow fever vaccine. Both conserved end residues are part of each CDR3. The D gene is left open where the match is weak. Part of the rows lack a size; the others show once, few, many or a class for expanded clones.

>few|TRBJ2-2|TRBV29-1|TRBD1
CSADRDVGELFF
TGCAGCGCGGACAGGGACGTCGGGGAGCTGTTTTTT
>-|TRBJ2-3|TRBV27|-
CASRLEGTDTQYF
TGTGCCAGCAGGTTAGAGGGGACAGATACGCAGTATTTT
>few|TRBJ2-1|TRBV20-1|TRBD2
CSARTGTTNEQFF
TGCAGTGCTAGAACCGGGACTACCAATGAGCAGTTCTTC
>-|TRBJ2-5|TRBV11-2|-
CASSSAGARAETQYF
TGTGCCAGCAGCTCCGCAGGGGCCAGGGCGGAGACCCAGTACTTC
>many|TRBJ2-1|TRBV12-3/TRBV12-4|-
CASSFGGSYNEQFF
TGTGCCAGCAGTTTCGGGGGTTCCTACAATGAGCAGTTCTTC
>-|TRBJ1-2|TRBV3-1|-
CASSQEGLYGYTF
TGTGCCAGCAGCCAAGAGGGGCTCTATGGCTACACCTTC
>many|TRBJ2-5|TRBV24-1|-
CATSDYLPGRNQETQYF
TGTGCCACCAGTGATTACCTCCCTGGCCGGAACCAAGAGACCCAGTACTTC
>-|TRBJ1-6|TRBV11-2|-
CASSLVWGFYHF
TGTGCCAGCAGCTTAGTCTGGGGGTTTTACCACTTT
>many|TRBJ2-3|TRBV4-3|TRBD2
CASSHPGLAGDSSTDTQYF
TGCGCCAGCAGCCACCCGGGACTAGCGGGGGACTCTAGCACAGATACGCAGTATTTT
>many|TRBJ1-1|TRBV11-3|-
CASSPNTNTEAFF
TGTGCCAGCAGCCCAAACACGAACACTGAAGCTTTCTTT
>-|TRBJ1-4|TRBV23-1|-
CASSQSKPATNEKLFF
TGCGCCAGCAGTCAATCTAAGCCTGCAACTAATGAAAAACTGTTTTTT
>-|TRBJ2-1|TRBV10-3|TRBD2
CAISGSLVGGWGEQFF
TGTGCCATCAGTGGGTCCCTTGTGGGGGGGTGGGGTGAGCAGTTCTTC
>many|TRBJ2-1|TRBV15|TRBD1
CATNPTGFPSSYNEQFF
TGTGCCACCAACCCGACAGGGTTCCCCAGCTCCTACAATGAGCAGTTCTTC
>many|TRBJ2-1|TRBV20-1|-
CSTDRAGARNEQFF
TGCAGTACAGACCGGGCCGGGGCGCGGAATGAGCAGTTCTTC
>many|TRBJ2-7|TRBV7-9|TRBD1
CASSLTGIHEQYF
TGTGCCAGCAGCCTGACAGGGATCCACGAGCAGTACTTC
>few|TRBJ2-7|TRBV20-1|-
CSAREGQGTYEQYF
TGCAGTGCTAGAGAAGGCCAAGGGACCTACGAGCAGTACTTC
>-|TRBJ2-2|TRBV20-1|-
CSARDLGRELFF
TGCAGTGCTAGAGATCTGGGGAGGGAGCTGTTTTTT
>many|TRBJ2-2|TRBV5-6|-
CASSRDSGELFF
TGTGCCAGCAGCCGCGATTCCGGGGAGCTGTTTTTT
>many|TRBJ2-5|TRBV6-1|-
CASSATYQETQYF
TGTGCCAGCAGTGCCACCTACCAAGAGACCCAGTACTTC
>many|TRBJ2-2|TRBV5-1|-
CASSYQQGSGELFF
TGCGCCAGCAGCTACCAACAGGGCTCCGGGGAGCTGTTTTTT
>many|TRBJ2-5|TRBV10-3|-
CAISAGNGETQYF
TGTGCCATCAGTGCAGGGAACGGCGAGACCCAGTACTTC
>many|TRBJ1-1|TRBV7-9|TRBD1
CASSIGGQSTEAFF
TGTGCCAGCAGCATAGGGGGCCAGTCCACTGAAGCTTTCTTT
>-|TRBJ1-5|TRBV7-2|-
CASSFQSSNQPQHF
TGTGCCAGCAGCTTTCAGTCTAGCAATCAGCCCCAGCATTTT
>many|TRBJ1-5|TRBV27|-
CASSFPGADQPQHF
TGTGCCAGCAGTTTCCCAGGGGCCGATCAGCCCCAGCATTTT
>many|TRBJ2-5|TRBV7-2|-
CASSPWRAQQETQYF
TGTGCCAGCAGCCCCTGGCGCGCACAGCAAGAGACCCAGTACTTC
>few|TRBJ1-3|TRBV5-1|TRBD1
CASSLYGTGGPTSGNTIYF
TGCGCCAGCAGCTTGTATGGGACAGGGGGCCCCACCTCTGGAAACACCATATATTTT
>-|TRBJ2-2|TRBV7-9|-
CASSLLRDNTGELFF
TGTGCCAGCAGCTTACTACGGGATAACACCGGGGAGCTGTTTTTT
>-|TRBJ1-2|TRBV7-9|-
CASSLGPKANYGYTF
TGTGCCAGCAGCTTGGGTCCCAAGGCTAACTATGGCTACACCTTC
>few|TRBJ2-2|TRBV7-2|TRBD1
CASSLVFWDRATGELFF
TGTGCCAGCAGCTTAGTGTTCTGGGACAGGGCTACCGGGGAGCTGTTTTTT
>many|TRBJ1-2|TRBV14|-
CASSQGANYGYTF
TGTGCCAGCAGCCAGGGAGCTAACTATGGCTACACCTTC
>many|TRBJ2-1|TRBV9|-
CASSAGSRVNEQFF
TGTGCCAGCAGCGCAGGCTCCAGGGTTAATGAGCAGTTCTTC
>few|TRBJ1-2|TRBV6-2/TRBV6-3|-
CASSYGARGFYYGYTF
TGTGCCAGCAGTTACGGGGCTCGGGGATTCTACTATGGCTACACCTTC
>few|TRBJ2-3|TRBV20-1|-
CSARVSPDTQYF
TGCAGTGCTAGAGTAAGCCCAGATACGCAGTATTTT
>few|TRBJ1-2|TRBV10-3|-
CAISDDTANYGYTF
TGTGCCATCAGTGACGACACAGCTAACTATGGCTACACCTTC
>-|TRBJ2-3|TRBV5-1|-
CASSPRGLSTDTQYF
TGCGCCAGCAGCCCGCGGGGGCTAAGCACAGATACGCAGTATTTT
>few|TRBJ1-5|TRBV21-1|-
CASSDTTGGDRNQPQHF
TGTGCCAGCAGCGATACTACCGGCGGGGACAGAAATCAGCCCCAGCATTTT
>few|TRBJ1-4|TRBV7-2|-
CASSLGPANEKLFF
TGTGCCAGCAGCTTAGGCCCGGCTAATGAAAAACTGTTTTTT
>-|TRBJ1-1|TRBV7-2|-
CASNLMNTEAFF
TGTGCCAGCAATTTAATGAACACTGAAGCTTTCTTT
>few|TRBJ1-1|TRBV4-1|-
CASSQAQREQEAFF
TGCGCCAGCAGCCAAGCCCAAAGGGAACAAGAAGCTTTCTTT
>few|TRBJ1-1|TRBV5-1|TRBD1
CASSLGAGGSMNTEAFF
TGCGCCAGCAGCTTGGGGGCAGGGGGCTCCATGAACACTGAAGCTTTCTTT
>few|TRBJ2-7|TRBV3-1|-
CASGYTGTYEQYF
TGTGCCAGCGGCTATACGGGGACCTACGAGCAGTACTTC